This T cell receptor beta chain derives from a study of blood T cell repertoires in COVID-19. Sequencing used immunoSEQ multiplex PCR; TCRdb keeps in-frame clones, though not all of them. The table includes about 160,000 clones, roughly four fifths detected once. The CDR3 contains 13 residues. Germline CDR1 is MNHNS and CDR2 is SASEGT. The V gene end was trimmed by 1 base and the J gene end by 4 bases; junction bases not matched to a gene: 0. The source of this sequence is a woman of 80 years or more with acute or convalescent COVID-19. The sample taken for sequencing was peripheral blood. The chain carries TRBV6-1 and TRBJ1-1; 7 positions match TRBD1. CDR3: CASSEGDSTEAFF. In DNA, the CDR3 is TGTGCCAGCAGTGAAGGGGACAGCACTGAAGCTTTCTTT.